The 18 T cell receptor beta chains in this list originate from one sample, sequenced in a study of CD8+CD57+ T cells in acquired aplastic anemia. Genomic DNA was employed as the template in profiling TCR beta VDJ and CDR3. Using its own MiXCR run on the reads, TCRdb lists one record per CDR3 protein. This table has some 200,000 distinct CDR3 sequences, about half appearing once. Patients chosen for sequencing had shown CD8+CD57+ cell expansion by flow cytometry. The sample consisted of sorted CD4+, CD8+, or CD8+CD57+ T cells (not recorded which) from PBMCs. The receptors here all came from a human donor with aplastic anemia.

This clonotype was observed a single time. V is TRBV7-2 and J is TRBJ1-4; perhaps TRBD1 as D (5 bases). With 3 bases removed from V and 7 bases from J, the gap between germline ends came to 12 bases. Germline CDR1 and CDR2: SGHTA and FQGNSA. The CDR3 covers 14 residues. CDR3 in amino acids: CASSFVAGSEKLFF. The CDR3 DNA sequence: TGTGCCAGCAGCTTTGTGGCAGGGAGTGAAAAACTGTTTTTT.

As for this clonotype: Being one base from a much bigger clone, this may be a read error. V usage is TRBV2 and J usage is TRBJ2-1, with D perhaps matching TRBD1 (5 bases). This CDR3 has 16 residues. Germline CDR1 SNHLY, CDR2 FYNNEI. The germline V and J ends were trimmed by 5 bases and 10 bases, with 24 bases remaining between them. The CDR3 is CASSPGSSKGIYEQFF. For the CDR3, the DNA is TGTGCCAGCAGTCCGGGCTCTAGTAAGGGGATATACGAGCAGTTCTTC.

This clonotype was seen many times. This sequence joins TRBV20-1 and TRBJ2-3; 11 nucleotides match TRBD2. The CDR3 runs 15 residues. J lost 2 bases, V lost 5 bases, and 6 bases had no gene match. The germline gives CDR1 DFQATT, CDR2 SNEGSKA (reference sequence). CDR3 coding DNA: TGCAGTGCTGTTAGCGGGGGGGCCTCCACAGATACGCAGTATTTT. Its protein product is CSAVSGGASTDTQYF.

V is TRBV29-1 and J is TRBJ2-7; unclear D gene. The V end lost 4 bases, the J end lost 2 bases, and 9 bases lay between the germline ends. The germline V gene encodes CDR1 SQVTM and CDR2 ANQGSEA. The CDR3 has 12 amino acids. Written as DNA, the CDR3 is TGCAGCGTTGGCGACGGAACCTACGAGCAGTACTTC. Translated, it gives CSVGDGTYEQYF.

The chain combines TRBV18 with TRBJ1-2; 10 bases agree with TRBD1. The CDR3 runs to 13 residues. Unmatched junction bases numbered 0, after V lost 0 bases and J lost 8 bases. Germline loops: CDR1 KGHSH, CDR2 LQKENI. CDR3 in amino acids: CASSPPGQGGYTF. CDR3 coding DNA: TGTGCCAGCTCACCACCGGGACAGGGGGGCTACACCTTC.

This clonotype has just a few counts. The rearrangement links TRBV12-3 or TRBV12-4 to TRBJ2-3, with TRBD2 matching over 14 bases. V was pared by 3 bases and J by 2 bases, with 7 bases of the junction left unmatched. The CDR3 covers 18 residues. The CDR3 loop reads CASSFGTSGGTHTDTQYF. The CDR3 DNA reads as TGTGCCAGCAGTTTCGGGACTAGCGGGGGAACCCACACAGATACGCAGTATTTT.

This clonotype was detected ten times or more. The V gene is TRBV7-9, the J gene TRBJ1-1; TRBD1 matches at 8 bases. Germline-derived CDR1 and CDR2 are SEHNR and FQNEAQ (reference sequence). V dropped 2 bases and J dropped 2; count of bases not matched to a gene: 4. The CDR3 length is 15 residues. In DNA, the CDR3 is TGTGCCAGCAGCTTACCAGGACAGGGAAACACTGAAGCTTTCTTT. Its translation: CASSLPGQGNTEAFF.

This clonotype was counted between two and nine times. The junction departs from germline at one end; a sequencing error may be responsible. V is TRBV6-1 and J is TRBJ1-4; 7 bases map to TRBD1. The germline gives CDR1 MNHNS, CDR2 SASEGT. This CDR3 comprises 15 residues. The CDR3 here is CAGSERQGYREKLFF. CDR3 nucleotides: TGTGCCGGCAGTGAGAGACAGGGATATCGCGAAAAACTGTTTTTT.

V usage is TRBV12-3 or TRBV12-4 and J usage is TRBJ2-3; D gene ambiguous. This CDR3 region has 14 residues. Trimming took 0 bases from V and 7 from J, leaving 11 bases between them. CDR3 in amino acids: CASSLAIQSHTQYF. The CDR3 nucleotides are TGTGCCAGCAGTTTAGCGATTCAGTCTCATACGCAGTATTTT.

The J gene is TRBJ2-5, the V gene TRBV15; TRBD2 is a possible D gene (6 bases). Trimming took off 0 bases at V and 4 bases at J, with 18 bases between the two ends. Per the germline V gene, CDR1 is LNHNV and CDR2 is YYDKDF (reference sequence). The CDR3 is made up of 17 amino acids. DNA for the CDR3: TGTGCCACCAGCAGAGATTGGGCCCTGGGGGGAGGAGAGACCCAGTACTTC. This sequence encodes CATSRDWALGGGETQYF.

This clonotype has a handful of counts. The chain links TRBV3-1 to TRBJ1-2, with 8 bases that match TRBD1. With 4 bases clipped from V and 2 bases from J, the junction kept 12 bases outside the gene matches. This CDR3 is built from 17 residues. The germline V gene has CDR1 LGHDT and CDR2 YNNKEL (reference sequence). The CDR3 is CASSLYNRGNLNYGYTF. The CDR3, as DNA: TGTGCCAGCAGCCTTTACAACAGGGGGAATCTGAACTATGGCTACACCTTC.

This clonotype was detected ten times or more. The V and J genes are TRBV9 and TRBJ1-4; D gene ambiguous. V was clipped by 3 bases and J by 7 bases, with 19 bases between them. CDR3 length: 16 residues. Per the germline V gene, CDR1 is SGDLS and CDR2 is YYNGEE. The chain's CDR3 is CASSDQRGARGEKLFF. CDR3 nucleotide sequence: TGTGCCAGCAGCGATCAGCGCGGCGCCCGGGGTGAAAAACTGTTTTTT. The entire variable domain, with the rest obtained from reference TRBV9 and TRBJ1-4, is as follows: DSGVTQTPKHLITATGQRVTLRCSPRSGDLSVYWYQQSLDQGLQFLIQYYNGEERAKGNILERFSAQQFPDLHSELNLSSLELGDSALYFCASSDQRGARGEKLFFGSGTQLSVL.

This chain uses TRBV6-1 with TRBJ2-5, with unresolved D. V lost 7 bases, J lost 5 bases, and 11 bases lay in between. CDR3 length: 12 amino acids. Germline assignment: CDR1 MNHNS and CDR2 SASEGT. The CDR3 here is CASTWIRETQYF. CDR3 DNA: TGTGCCAGCACCTGGATCAGGGAGACCCAGTACTTC.

The rearrangement links TRBV7-9 to TRBJ2-6, with D hard to call. In germline, CDR1 is SEHNR, CDR2 FQNEAQ (reference sequence). The CDR3 covers 18 residues. The V end lost 5 bases, the J end lost 0 bases, and 17 bases lay between the germline ends. In DNA, the CDR3 is TGTGCCAGCAGCCTCACTACGGGTGTAGGCTCTGGGGCCAACGTCCTGACTTTC. It translates to CASSLTTGVGSGANVLTF.

This rearrangement joins TRBV20-1 to TRBJ1-2; TRBD1 matches at 11 bases. Germline lookup yields CDR1 DFQATT and CDR2 SNEGSKA (reference sequence). The length of the CDR3 is 14 residues. V lost 1 base and J lost 6; bases outside the gene matches: 4. For the CDR3, the DNA is TGCAGTGCTAGAGGAATGGACAGGGGGCATGGCTACACCTTC. Translating gives CSARGMDRGHGYTF.

This clonotype occurred many times. The CDR3 loop reads CASSKSPGTEAYEQYF. The CDR3 DNA reads TGCGCCAGCAGCAAATCCCCCGGGACCGAAGCCTACGAGCAGTACTTC. The V call is TRBV5-1, the J call TRBJ2-7, with D possibly called TRBD1 or TRBD2 (5 bases each). V was shortened by 4 bases and J by 2 bases, with 19 bases between the two germline ends. The CDR3 consists of 16 residues. CDR1 is SGHRS, CDR2 YFSETQ, per germline.

This clonotype was counted ten times or more. The chain links TRBV11-2 to TRBJ1-1; D is unclear. Trimming cost V 2 bases and J 2 bases, with 3 bases left between them. The CDR3 extends over 12 amino acids. The V gene's germline CDR1 is SGHAT and CDR2 FQNNGV. In DNA form, the CDR3 reads TGTGCCAGCAGCTTAATTAACACTGAAGCTTTCTTT. It codes for CASSLINTEAFF.

This clonotype was counted at least ten times. This chain links TRBV20-1 with TRBJ2-7; TRBD2 is a possible D gene (6 bases). Trimming left V 1 base short and J 0 bases short, with 16 bases between. The CDR3 totals 16 residues. Germline CDR1 and CDR2: DFQATT and SNEGSKA (reference sequence). CDR3 DNA: TGCAGTGCTAGAGTGAATAGGGGACTGAGCTCCTACGAGCAGTACTTC. Translation gives CSARVNRGLSSYEQYF.